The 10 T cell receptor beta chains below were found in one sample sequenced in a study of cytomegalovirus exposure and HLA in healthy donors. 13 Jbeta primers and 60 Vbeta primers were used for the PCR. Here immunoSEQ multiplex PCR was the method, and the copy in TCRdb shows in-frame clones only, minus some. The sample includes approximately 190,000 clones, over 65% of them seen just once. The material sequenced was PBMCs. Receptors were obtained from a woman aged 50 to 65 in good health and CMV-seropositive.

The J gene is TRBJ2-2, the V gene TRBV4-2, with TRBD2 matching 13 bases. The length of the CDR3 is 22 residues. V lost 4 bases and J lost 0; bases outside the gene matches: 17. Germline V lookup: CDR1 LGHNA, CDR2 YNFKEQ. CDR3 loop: CASSLTLSRGTSGETNTGELFF. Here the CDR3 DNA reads TGTGCCAGCAGCCTTACACTGAGCCGAGGGACTAGCGGGGAAACGAACACCGGGGAGCTGTTTTTT.

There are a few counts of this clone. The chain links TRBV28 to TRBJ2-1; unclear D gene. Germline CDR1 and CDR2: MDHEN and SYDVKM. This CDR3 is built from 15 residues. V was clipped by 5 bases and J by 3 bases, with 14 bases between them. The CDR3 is CASSQLDDNYNEQFF. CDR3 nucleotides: TGTGCCAGCAGTCAGCTCGATGACAACTACAATGAGCAGTTCTTC.

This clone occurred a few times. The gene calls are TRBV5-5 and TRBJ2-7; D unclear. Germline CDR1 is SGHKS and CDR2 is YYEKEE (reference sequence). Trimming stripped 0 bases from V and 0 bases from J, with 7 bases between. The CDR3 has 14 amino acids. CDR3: CASSLDSHSYEQYF. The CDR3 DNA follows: TGTGCCAGCAGCTTGGACTCTCACTCCTACGAGCAGTACTTC.

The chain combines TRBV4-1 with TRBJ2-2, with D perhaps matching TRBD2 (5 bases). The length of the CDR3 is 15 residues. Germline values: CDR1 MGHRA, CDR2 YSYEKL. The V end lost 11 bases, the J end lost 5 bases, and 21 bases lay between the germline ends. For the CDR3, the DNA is TGCGCCGGGAAAAGACGGGAAGGGAGTACCGGGGAGCTGTTTTTT. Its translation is CAGKRREGSTGELFF.

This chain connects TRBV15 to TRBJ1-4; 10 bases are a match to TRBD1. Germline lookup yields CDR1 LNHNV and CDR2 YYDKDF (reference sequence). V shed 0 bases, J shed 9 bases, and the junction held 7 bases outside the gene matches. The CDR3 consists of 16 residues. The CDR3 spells CATSRDLGQGGKKLFF. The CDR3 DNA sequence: TGTGCCACCAGCAGAGATCTAGGACAGGGGGGAAAAAAACTGTTTTTT.

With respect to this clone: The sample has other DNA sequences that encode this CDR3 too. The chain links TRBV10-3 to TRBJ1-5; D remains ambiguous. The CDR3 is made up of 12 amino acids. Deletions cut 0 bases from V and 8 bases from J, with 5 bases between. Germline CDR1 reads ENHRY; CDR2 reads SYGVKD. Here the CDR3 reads CAISESGEPQHF. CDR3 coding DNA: TGTGCCATCAGTGAGTCAGGAGAGCCCCAGCATTTT.

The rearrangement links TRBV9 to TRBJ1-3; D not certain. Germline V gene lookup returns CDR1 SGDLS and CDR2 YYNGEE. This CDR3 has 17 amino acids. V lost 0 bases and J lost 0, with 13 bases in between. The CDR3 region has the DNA TGTGCCAGCAGCGTAGGTCAATCAGCGATCTCTGGAAACACCATATATTTT. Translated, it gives CASSVGQSAISGNTIYF.

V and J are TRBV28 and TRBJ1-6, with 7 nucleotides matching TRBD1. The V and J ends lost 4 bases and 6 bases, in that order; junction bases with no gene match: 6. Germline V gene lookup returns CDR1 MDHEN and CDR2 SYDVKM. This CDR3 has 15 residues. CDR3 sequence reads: CASSSPTGINSPLHF. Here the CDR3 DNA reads TGTGCCAGCAGTTCCCCGACAGGGATTAATTCACCCCTCCACTTT.

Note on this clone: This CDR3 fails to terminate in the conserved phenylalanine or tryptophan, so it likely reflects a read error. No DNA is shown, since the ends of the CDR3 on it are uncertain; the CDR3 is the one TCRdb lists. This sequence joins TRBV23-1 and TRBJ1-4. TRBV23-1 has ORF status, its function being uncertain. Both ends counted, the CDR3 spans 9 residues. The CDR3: CASSHRGLV.

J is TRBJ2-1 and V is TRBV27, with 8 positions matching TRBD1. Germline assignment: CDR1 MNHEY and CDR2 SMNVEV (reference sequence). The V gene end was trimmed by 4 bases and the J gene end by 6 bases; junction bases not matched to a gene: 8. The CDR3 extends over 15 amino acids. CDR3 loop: CASSSRTGYPNEQFF. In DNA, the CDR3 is TGTGCCAGCAGTTCCCGGACAGGGTACCCCAATGAGCAGTTCTTC.